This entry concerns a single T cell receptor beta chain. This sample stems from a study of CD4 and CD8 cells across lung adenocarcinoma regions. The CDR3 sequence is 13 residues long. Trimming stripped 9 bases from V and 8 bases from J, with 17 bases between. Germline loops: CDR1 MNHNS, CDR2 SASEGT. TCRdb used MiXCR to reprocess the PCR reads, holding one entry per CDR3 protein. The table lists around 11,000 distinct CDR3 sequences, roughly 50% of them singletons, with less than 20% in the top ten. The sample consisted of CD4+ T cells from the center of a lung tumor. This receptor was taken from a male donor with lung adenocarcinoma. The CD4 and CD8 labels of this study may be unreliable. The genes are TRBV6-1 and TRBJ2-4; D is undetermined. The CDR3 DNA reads TGTGCCAGGGGCCGGTGGACCACAGACATTCAGTACTTC. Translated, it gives CARGRWTTDIQYF.